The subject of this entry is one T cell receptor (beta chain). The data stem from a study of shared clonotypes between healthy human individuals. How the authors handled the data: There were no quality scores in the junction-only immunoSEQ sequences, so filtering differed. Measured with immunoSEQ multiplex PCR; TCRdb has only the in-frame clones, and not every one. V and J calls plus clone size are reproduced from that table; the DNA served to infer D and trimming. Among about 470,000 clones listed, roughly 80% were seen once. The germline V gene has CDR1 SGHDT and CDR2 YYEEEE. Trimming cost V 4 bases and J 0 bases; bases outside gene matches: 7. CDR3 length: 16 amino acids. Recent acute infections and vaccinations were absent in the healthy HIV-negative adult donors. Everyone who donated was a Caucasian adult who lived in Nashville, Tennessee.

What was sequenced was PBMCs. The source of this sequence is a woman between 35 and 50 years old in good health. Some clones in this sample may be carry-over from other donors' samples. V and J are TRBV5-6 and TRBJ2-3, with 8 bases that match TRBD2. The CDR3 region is CASSPTLAASTDTQYF. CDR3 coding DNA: TGTGCCAGCAGCCCGACACTAGCGGCTAGCACAGATACGCAGTATTTT.